What follows is one T cell receptor (beta chain) and its context. The protocol was immunoSEQ multiplex PCR, while the TCRdb copy is restricted to in-frame clones and leaves out a portion. This sample yields about 70,000 clones, of which 80% to 90% are seen a single time; approximately 10% belongs to the top ten. The source of the sample is a study of OX40 agonist ivuxolimab in advanced cancers. Study as a whole: Melanoma, hepatocellular carcinoma, head and neck or renal cell cancer occurred in dose-escalation patients. Checkpoint inhibitors had been given previously to approximately 40% of patients.

CDR3 length: 15 amino acids. In germline, CDR1 is SGDLS, CDR2 YYNGEE. With 0 bases clipped from V and 3 bases from J, the junction kept 1 base outside the gene matches. The genes are TRBV9 and TRBJ2-2; 8 bases are a match to TRBD2. This clonotype originated in an adult with an advanced solid tumor such as melanoma, head and neck, liver or kidney cancer. Source: CD4+ or CD8+ T cells sorted from blood, taken in a trial of the OX40 agonist ivuxolimab. CDR3 region: CASSVGTSYTGELFF. CDR3 DNA: TGTGCCAGCAGCGTAGGGACTAGCTACACCGGGGAGCTGTTTTTT.